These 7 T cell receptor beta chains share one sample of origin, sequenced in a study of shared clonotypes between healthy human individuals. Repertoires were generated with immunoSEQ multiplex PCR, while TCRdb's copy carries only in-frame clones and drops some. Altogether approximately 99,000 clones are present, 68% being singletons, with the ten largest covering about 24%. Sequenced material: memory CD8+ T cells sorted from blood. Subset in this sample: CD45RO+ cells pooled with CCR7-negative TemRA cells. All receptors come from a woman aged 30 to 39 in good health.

The CDR3 DNA reads as TGTGCCAGCAGCGTAGTATCAATGGATGAGCAGTTCTTC. Its translation: CASSVVSMDEQFF. This chain joins TRBV7-8 and TRBJ2-1; D gene uncertain. Trimming removed 5 bases at V and 8 bases at J, with 13 bases between. The CDR3 sequence is 13 residues long. Germline CDR1 reads SGHVS; CDR2 reads FQNEAQ.

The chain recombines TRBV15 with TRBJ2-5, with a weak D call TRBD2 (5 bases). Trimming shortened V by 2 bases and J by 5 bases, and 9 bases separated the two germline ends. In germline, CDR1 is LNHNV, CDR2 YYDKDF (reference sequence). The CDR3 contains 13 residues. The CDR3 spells CATSRLAYETQYF. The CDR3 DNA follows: TGTGCCACCAGCAGACTAGCCTATGAGACCCAGTACTTC.

CDR3 amino acids: CASSQLITLGHNEQFF. The CDR3 region has the DNA TGCGCCAGCAGCCAACTTATAACTCTGGGCCACAATGAGCAGTTCTTC. The rearrangement uses TRBV4-1 and TRBJ2-1; no firm D call. This CDR3 contains 16 residues. V lost 2 bases, J lost 5 bases, and 16 bases lay in between. The V gene's germline CDR1 is MGHRA and CDR2 YSYEKL.

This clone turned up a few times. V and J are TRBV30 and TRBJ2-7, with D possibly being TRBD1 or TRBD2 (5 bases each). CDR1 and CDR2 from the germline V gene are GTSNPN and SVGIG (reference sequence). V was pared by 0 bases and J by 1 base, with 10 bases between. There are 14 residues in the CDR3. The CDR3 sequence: CAWSVRGRSYEQYF. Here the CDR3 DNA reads TGTGCCTGGAGTGTACGGGGCAGATCCTACGAGCAGTACTTC.

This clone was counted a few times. This CDR3 is CASSSWTGNEQYF. In DNA, the CDR3 is TGTGCCAGCAGCAGCTGGACAGGGAACGAGCAGTACTTC. The chain carries TRBV5-6 and TRBJ2-5, with 8 nucleotides matching TRBD1. The last part of the DNA fits TRBJ2-7 better; the J call may be wrong. CDR1 and CDR2 (germline): SGHDT, YYEEEE. This CDR3 contains 13 residues.

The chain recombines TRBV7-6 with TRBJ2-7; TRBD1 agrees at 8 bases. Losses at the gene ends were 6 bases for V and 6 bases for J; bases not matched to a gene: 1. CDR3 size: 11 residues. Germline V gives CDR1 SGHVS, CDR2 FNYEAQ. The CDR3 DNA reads TGTGCCAGCAGTACAGGGGGCGAGCAGTACTTC. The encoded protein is CASSTGGEQYF.

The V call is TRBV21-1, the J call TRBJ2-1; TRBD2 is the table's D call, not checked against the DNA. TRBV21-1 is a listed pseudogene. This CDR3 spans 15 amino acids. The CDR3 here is CASSKGRELDNEQFF. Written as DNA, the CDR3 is TGTGCCAGCAGCAAGGGGCGGGAGCTCGACAATGAGCAGTTCTTC.